Listed here are 29 T cell receptor beta chains from one sample, sequenced in a study of T cells expressing NK-cell markers. TCRdb derives one entry per CDR3 protein from the 5' RACE reads, leaving out DNA. This sample's table reports about 160,000 distinct CDR3 sequences. Sequencing input: blood T cells: a sorted CD56 or NKG2C T cell subset, CD4+ or CD8+ T cells, or bulk PBMC T cells (not recorded which). All receptors come from a woman between 18 and 69 years old in good health.

This chain links TRBV5-1 with TRBJ2-5. This CDR3 contains 14 residues. Germline V gene data show CDR1 as SGHRS and CDR2 as YFSETQ. CDR3 region: CASSLEPAVKTQYF.

The chain has TRBV5-1 and TRBJ2-2; TCRdb picks TRBD2, but there is no DNA to check that call. This CDR3 is 16 amino acids long. From germline, CDR1 is SGHRS and CDR2 YFSETQ. The CDR3 sequence is CASSVTSGANTGELFF.

This chain joins TRBV5-1 and TRBJ2-1; TCRdb calls TRBD1, which cannot be checked without DNA. This CDR3 is built from 16 residues. CDR1 SGHRS and CDR2 YFSETQ come from the germline V gene. The CDR3 here is CASSLAVRLGVHEQFF.

This chain links TRBV6-1 with TRBJ2-5. The germline CDR1 and CDR2 sequences are MNHNS and SASEGT. The CDR3 runs to 14 residues. This CDR3 is CASSEADPKETQYF.

The gene calls are TRBV7-2 and TRBJ2-3; there is no DNA to check the TCRdb D call of TRBD1. The CDR3 loop spans 13 amino acids. In germline, CDR1 is SGHTA, CDR2 FQGNSA. The CDR3 loop is CASSPGQGRTQYF.

The chain links TRBV5-1 to TRBJ2-6; as DNA is missing, the TRBD1 call by TCRdb cannot be tested. The germline V gene encodes CDR1 SGHRS and CDR2 YFSETQ. The CDR3 covers 17 residues. The CDR3 loop is CASHVGSRGSGANVLTF.

The chain is built from TRBV12-3 or TRBV12-4 and TRBJ1-2; TCRdb selects TRBD1, and the lack of DNA leaves this call unchecked. The CDR3 runs to 14 residues. The CDR3 reads CASSLVAGSYGYTF.

This sequence joins TRBV5-1 and TRBJ2-7; the D call of TRBD1 rests on TCRdb alone, since no DNA is present to check it. Germline CDR1 is SGHRS and CDR2 is YFSETQ. The CDR3 totals 14 residues. This CDR3 is CASSLSGGAYEQYF.

The rearrangement uses TRBV9 and TRBJ2-3; TCRdb lists TRBD1, though no DNA is available to test this call. CDR3 length equals 15 residues. Germline lookup yields CDR1 SGDLS and CDR2 YYNGEE. The CDR3 protein is CASSARGSQADTQYF.

The chain joins TRBV2 to TRBJ1-6; no DNA is available, so the TRBD1 call from TCRdb remains unchecked. The CDR3 has 14 amino acids. Looked up from germline, CDR1 is SNHLY and CDR2 is FYNNEI. The CDR3 loop reads CASRGTQVNSPLHF.

The rearrangement links TRBV20-1 to TRBJ2-7. Germline V lookup: CDR1 DFQATT, CDR2 SNEGSKA (reference sequence). This CDR3 region has 14 residues. The CDR3 spells CSARDIYMSYEQYF.

V is TRBV20-1 and J is TRBJ2-1; TCRdb picks TRBD2, but there is no DNA to check that call. There are 13 residues in the CDR3. Per germline, CDR1 DFQATT and CDR2 SNEGSKA (reference sequence). The CDR3 loop reads CSGLAHSYNEQFF.

This chain links TRBV7-8 with TRBJ2-1; absent DNA, TCRdb's TRBD1 call cannot be checked. This CDR3 has 15 amino acids. Looked up from germline, CDR1 is SGHVS and CDR2 is FQNEAQ. The CDR3 spells CASSLMGLQGNEQFF. Variable domain in full (rest from reference TRBV7-8 and TRBJ2-1): GAGVSQSPRYKVAKRGQDVALRCDPISGHVSLFWYQQALGQGPEFLTYFQNEAQLDKSGLPSDRFFAERPEGSVSTLKIQRTQQEDSAVYLCASSLMGLQGNEQFFGPGTRLTVL.

V and J are TRBV10-3 and TRBJ2-7; TCRdb returns TRBD1, unconfirmable since there is no DNA. The germline V gene has CDR1 ENHRY and CDR2 SYGVKD. The CDR3 has 14 amino acids. The CDR3 region is CAISESRTAYEQYF.

The rearrangement joins TRBV9 to TRBJ2-6. Per the germline V gene, CDR1 is SGDLS and CDR2 is YYNGEE. This CDR3 comprises 15 residues. The CDR3: CASSTTSAGANVLTF.

The rearrangement uses TRBV12-3 or TRBV12-4 and TRBJ1-1. There are 12 residues in the CDR3. The CDR3 reads CASSSEADEAFF.

V and J are TRBV7-8 and TRBJ1-5; TCRdb's D call of TRBD1 is untestable without DNA. CDR3 length: 14 residues. Germline-derived CDR1 and CDR2 are SGHVS and FQNEAQ. The CDR3: CASSLEGASQPQHF. Full variable domain (remainder filled in from reference TRBV7-8 and TRBJ1-5): GAGVSQSPRYKVAKRGQDVALRCDPISGHVSLFWYQQALGQGPEFLTYFQNEAQLDKSGLPSDRFFAERPEGSVSTLKIQRTQQEDSAVYLCASSLEGASQPQHFGDGTRLSIL.

This rearrangement joins TRBV4-1 to TRBJ2-3; the D call of TRBD2 rests on TCRdb alone, since no DNA is present to check it. Germline-derived CDR1 and CDR2 are MGHRA and YSYEKL. The CDR3 is 17 amino acids. Here the CDR3 reads CASSQVTSKDSTDTQYF.

The rearrangement uses TRBV10-2 and TRBJ2-2. Germline V gene lookup returns CDR1 WSHSY and CDR2 SAAADI. The CDR3 covers 11 residues. This CDR3 reads CATQDTGELFF.

This chain joins TRBV4-1 and TRBJ2-5; TCRdb designates TRBD2, a call that cannot be tested without DNA. From germline, CDR1 is MGHRA and CDR2 YSYEKL. The CDR3 is 15 residues long. The CDR3 region is CASSQDGPPGETQYF.

This chain links TRBV7-6 with TRBJ2-1. Germline CDR1 reads SGHVS; CDR2 reads FNYEAQ. The CDR3 is 16 amino acids. The CDR3 reads CASSLALGGPSNEQFF.

V gene TRBV18 combines with J gene TRBJ2-1. This CDR3 is built from 15 residues. Germline V gene data show CDR1 as KGHSH and CDR2 as LQKENI. This chain's CDR3 is CASSPWSQPYNEQFF.

The CDR3 reads CASSLQGAGGETQYF. The J gene is TRBJ2-5, the V gene TRBV5-6; without DNA, the TCRdb call of TRBD1 cannot be checked. Per germline, CDR1 SGHDT and CDR2 YYEEEE. The CDR3 contains 15 residues.

The J gene is TRBJ2-7, the V gene TRBV12-3 or TRBV12-4; TCRdb picks TRBD1, but there is no DNA to check that call. The CDR3 has 12 amino acids. This CDR3 reads CASLKGGYEQYF.

The chain uses TRBV27 and TRBJ2-1; TCRdb's D call, TRBD2, is unchecked because there is no DNA. Germline lookup yields CDR1 MNHEY and CDR2 SMNVEV (reference sequence). CDR3 size: 16 residues. CDR3 protein: CASSSTTSGRANEQFF.

This rearrangement joins TRBV5-1 to TRBJ2-2; the D call from TCRdb, TRBD2, cannot be confirmed without DNA. Germline CDR1 SGHRS, CDR2 YFSETQ. The CDR3 contains 16 residues. The chain's CDR3 is CASTARQGANTGELFF.

V is TRBV18 and J is TRBJ2-3. In germline, CDR1 is KGHSH, CDR2 LQKENI. There are 13 residues in the CDR3. CDR3 residues: CASSMQVTDTQYF.

CDR3: CASSVEAGNGNTIYF. This chain links TRBV9 with TRBJ1-3. This CDR3 is 15 amino acids long. Per the germline V gene, CDR1 is SGDLS and CDR2 is YYNGEE.

This chain links TRBV3-1 with TRBJ2-7; the TRBD1 assignment by TCRdb is unverifiable without DNA. The CDR3 is 14 residues long. CDR1 and CDR2 (germline): LGHDT, YNNKEL (reference sequence). CDR3 in amino acids: CASSQAATGLGQYF.